The present T cell receptor (beta chain) was sequenced within a study of blood T cells in healthy people across ages. On the study more broadly: Capturing about one barcoded beta molecule per two T cells was achieved by template switching.

The use of a sample-barcoded 5' primer and a J-beta primer mix characterized a second PCR of about 7 to 12 cycles. TCRdb reprocessed the 5' RACE reads via MiXCR and lists one record per CDR3 protein. The sample records about 1.7 million distinct CDR3 sequences, under 30% being singletons. Trimming at V came to 6 bases and at J to 4 bases, leaving 10 bases not matched to a gene. This CDR3 contains 15 residues. V usage is TRBV12-3 or TRBV12-4 and J usage is TRBJ1-2; 8 nucleotides line up with TRBD1. This receptor was taken from a woman in her twenties or thirties in good health. Sequencing used blood. The CDR3 DNA reads TGTGCCAGCAGACCCGGACAGGGAGGGACCTATGGCTACACCTTC. Translation: CASRPGQGGTYGYTF.